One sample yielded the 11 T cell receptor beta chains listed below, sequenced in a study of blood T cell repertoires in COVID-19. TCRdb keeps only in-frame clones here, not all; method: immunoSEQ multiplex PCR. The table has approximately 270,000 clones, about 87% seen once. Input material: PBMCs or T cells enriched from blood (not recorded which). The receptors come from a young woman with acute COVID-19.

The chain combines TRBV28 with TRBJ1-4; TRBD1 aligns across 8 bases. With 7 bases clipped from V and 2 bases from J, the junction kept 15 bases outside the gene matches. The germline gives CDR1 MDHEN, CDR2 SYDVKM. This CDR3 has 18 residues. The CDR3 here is CASKNRGENWVTNEKLFF. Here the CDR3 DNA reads TGTGCCAGCAAAAACAGGGGGGAGAATTGGGTTACTAATGAAAAACTGTTTTTT.

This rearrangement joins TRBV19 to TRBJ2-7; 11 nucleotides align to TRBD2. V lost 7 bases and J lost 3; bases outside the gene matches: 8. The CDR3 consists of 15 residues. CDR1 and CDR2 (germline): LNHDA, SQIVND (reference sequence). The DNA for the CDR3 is TGTGCCAGTACCCCCGCCCTAGCGGGAGGCTACGAGCAGTACTTC. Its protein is CASTPALAGGYEQYF.

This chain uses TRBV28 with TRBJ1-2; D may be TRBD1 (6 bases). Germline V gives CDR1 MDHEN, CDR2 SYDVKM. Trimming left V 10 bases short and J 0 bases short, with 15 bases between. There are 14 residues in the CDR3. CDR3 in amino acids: CATTWGTPNYGYTF. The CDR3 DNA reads TGTGCCACCACCTGGGGGACACCTAACTATGGCTACACCTTC.

CDR3 bases: TGTGCCAGCAGTGGGGACAGGGGTGGAAACACCATATATTTT. It translates to CASSGDRGGNTIYF. The genes are TRBV2 and TRBJ1-3, with 10 bases that match TRBD1. CDR3 length: 14 residues. In germline, CDR1 is SNHLY, CDR2 FYNNEI. J lost 3 bases, V lost 4 bases, and 0 bases had no gene match. The entire variable domain, with the rest obtained from reference TRBV2 and TRBJ1-3, is as follows: EPEVTQTPSHQVTQMGQEVILRCVPISNHLYFYWYRQILGQKVEFLVSFYNNEISEKSEIFDDQFSVERPDGSNFTLKIRSTKLEDSAMYFCASSGDRGGNTIYFGEGSWLTVV.

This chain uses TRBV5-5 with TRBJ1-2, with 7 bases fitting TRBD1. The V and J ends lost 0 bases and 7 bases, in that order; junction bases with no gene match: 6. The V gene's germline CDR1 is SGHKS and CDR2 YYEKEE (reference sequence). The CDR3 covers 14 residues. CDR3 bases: TGTGCCAGCAGCTTGGGGGACAGCACCATTGGCTACACCTTC. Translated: CASSLGDSTIGYTF.

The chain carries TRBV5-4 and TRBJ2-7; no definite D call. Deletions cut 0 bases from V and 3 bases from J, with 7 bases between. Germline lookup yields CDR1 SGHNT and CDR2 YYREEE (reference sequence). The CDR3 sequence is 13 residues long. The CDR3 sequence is CASSLDLSYEQYF. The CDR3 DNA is TGTGCCAGCAGCTTGGACTTAAGCTACGAGCAGTACTTC.

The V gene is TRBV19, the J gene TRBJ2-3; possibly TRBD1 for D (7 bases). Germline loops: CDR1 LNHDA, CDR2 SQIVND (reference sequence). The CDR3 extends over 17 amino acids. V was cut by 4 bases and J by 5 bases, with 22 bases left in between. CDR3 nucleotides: TGTGCCAGTAGTAAGGGACAGCCGGGACTCTCAGGAGATACGCAGTATTTT. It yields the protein CASSKGQPGLSGDTQYF.

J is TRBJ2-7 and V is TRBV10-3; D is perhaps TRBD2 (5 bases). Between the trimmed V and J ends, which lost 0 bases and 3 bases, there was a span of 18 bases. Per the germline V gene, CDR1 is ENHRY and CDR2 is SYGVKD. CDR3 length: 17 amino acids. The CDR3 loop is CAISESPDREEYYEQYF. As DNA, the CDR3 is TGTGCCATCAGTGAGTCACCCGACCGGGAAGAGTACTACGAGCAGTACTTC.

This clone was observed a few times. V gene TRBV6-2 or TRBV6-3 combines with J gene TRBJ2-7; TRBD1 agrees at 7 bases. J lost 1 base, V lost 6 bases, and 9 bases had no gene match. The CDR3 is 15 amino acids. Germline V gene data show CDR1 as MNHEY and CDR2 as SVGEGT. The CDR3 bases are TGTGCCAGCAGCTCGCCGGCAGGGGGATCCTACGAGCAGTACTTC. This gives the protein CASSSPAGGSYEQYF.

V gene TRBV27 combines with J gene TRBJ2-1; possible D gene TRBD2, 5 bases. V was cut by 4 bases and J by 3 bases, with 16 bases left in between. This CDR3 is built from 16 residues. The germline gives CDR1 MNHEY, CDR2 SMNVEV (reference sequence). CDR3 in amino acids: CASSSRIRLIYNEQFF. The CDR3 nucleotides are TGTGCCAGCAGTTCCCGAATAAGACTAATCTACAATGAGCAGTTCTTC.

CDR3 sequence: CASSTGGFEKLFF. CDR3 sequence (DNA): TGTGCCAGTTCGACAGGGGGATTTGAAAAACTGTTTTTT. The chain links TRBV19 to TRBJ1-4; 9 bases align to TRBD1. V gave up 8 bases and J gave up 7 bases; unmatched junction bases: 5. The V gene's germline CDR1 is LNHDA and CDR2 SQIVND (reference sequence). The CDR3 length is 13 residues. Using reference TRBV19 and TRBJ1-4 for the parts outside the CDR3, the full variable domain is DGGITQSPKYLFRKEGQNVTLSCEQNLNHDAMYWYRQDPGQGLRLIYYSQIVNDFQKGDIAEGYSVSREKKESFPLTVTSAQKNPTAFYLCASSTGGFEKLFFGSGTQLSVL.